Each of the 29 T cell receptor beta chains below was sequenced from the same sample in a study of T-cell memory formation after mild COVID-19. TCRdb recomputed calls from the 5' RACE reads with MiXCR, one row per CDR3 protein. There are more than 400,000 distinct CDR3 sequences in the sample; 15% to 20% occur only once, and approximately 13% lies in the top ten. The sequenced sample consisted of PBMCs or a T cell subset sorted from them (not recorded which). These receptors came from an adult woman who had mild COVID-19 (a few samples of this study predate the infection). Cell type and time point are not known.

This chain joins TRBV7-9 and TRBJ1-1; 7 nucleotides align to TRBD1. V trimming: 5 bases; J trimming: 6 bases; junction bases outside the gene matches: 12. Germline V gene data show CDR1 as SEHNR and CDR2 as FQNEAQ (reference sequence). This CDR3 has 15 residues. The CDR3 nucleotides are TGTGCCAGCAGCCCATTACAGGGGTCGGAGGCTGAAGCTTTCTTT. Translating it yields CASSPLQGSEAEAFF.

The V call is TRBV7-3, the J call TRBJ2-2; no clear D gene. V gave up 4 bases and J gave up 1 base, with 10 bases separating them. Germline assignment: CDR1 SGHTA and CDR2 FQGTGA. CDR3 size: 15 residues. CDR3 nucleotide sequence: TGTGCCAGCAGCTCAGTAGGTGGGAACACCGGGGAGCTGTTTTTT. Its translation is CASSSVGGNTGELFF.

This clonotype was found a few times. The chain couples TRBV7-9 to TRBJ2-1, with D perhaps assigned TRBD1 or TRBD2 (6 bases each). Deletions cut 2 bases from V and 6 bases from J, with 20 bases between. Germline CDR1 reads SEHNR; CDR2 reads FQNEAQ (reference sequence). There are 17 residues in the CDR3. The CDR3 bases are TGTGCCAGCAGCTTAAAGGGGGGACAACGAAAATCCAATGAGCAGTTCTTC. This codes for CASSLKGGQRKSNEQFF.

This clonotype was detected ten times or more. CDR3 in amino acids: CASSLSRQGAITDTQYF. In DNA form, the CDR3 reads TGCGCCAGCAGCCTCTCAAGACAGGGGGCGATCACAGATACGCAGTATTTT. The chain carries TRBV5-1 and TRBJ2-3; 10 bases map to TRBD1. Germline-derived CDR1 and CDR2 are SGHRS and YFSETQ. The trim removed 4 bases at V and 2 bases at J, leaving 10 bases unmatched. The CDR3 runs 17 residues.

The chain combines TRBV7-9 with TRBJ2-3, with D tentatively TRBD1 (5 bases). From germline, CDR1 is SEHNR and CDR2 FQNEAQ (reference sequence). V gave up 7 bases and J gave up 9 bases, with 11 bases separating them. This CDR3 comprises 11 residues. CDR3 nucleotides: TGTGCCAGCACCCCCTGGGGCACGCAGTATTTT. It codes for CASTPWGTQYF.

This clonotype was seen only a few times. The rearrangement uses TRBV29-1 and TRBJ1-1; a weak D match, TRBD1 (6 bases). The CDR3 consists of 12 residues. V was trimmed by 7 bases and J by 5 bases, leaving 14 bases between them. Looked up from germline, CDR1 is SQVTM and CDR2 is ANQGSEA. The CDR3 DNA reads as TGCAGCGGAGGGGGGATAAGGACTGAAGCTTTCTTT. This encodes CSGGGIRTEAFF.

This chain joins TRBV29-1 and TRBJ2-3; D gene unclear. CDR3 length: 11 amino acids. Germline V gives CDR1 SQVTM, CDR2 ANQGSEA. Trimming pared 2 bases from V and 6 bases from J, leaving 6 bases between. The chain's CDR3 is CSVEQVDTQYF. The CDR3 region has the DNA TGCAGCGTTGAACAAGTTGATACGCAGTATTTT.

The table lists this clonotype with many counts. The chain joins TRBV20-1 to TRBJ1-4; 8 positions agree with TRBD1. V was pared by 5 bases and J by 8 bases, with 4 bases of the junction left unmatched. From germline, CDR1 is DFQATT and CDR2 SNEGSKA (reference sequence). The length of the CDR3 is 12 residues. The CDR3 reads CSARQGREKLFF. Written as DNA, the CDR3 is TGCAGTGCTCGACAGGGGAGAGAAAAACTGTTTTTT.

This clonotype has just a few counts. The CDR3 coding sequence is TGCGCCAGCAGCCAAGATCAGGATAGGGAAAAACTGTTTTTT. Its protein product is CASSQDQDREKLFF. The chain couples TRBV4-3 to TRBJ1-4; D unresolved. The CDR3 spans 14 residues. V dropped 0 bases and J dropped 8 bases, with 10 bases sitting between them. Germline V gives CDR1 LGHNA, CDR2 YSLEER.

Ten or more counts support this clonotype. The V and J genes are TRBV5-1 and TRBJ1-1, with D uncertain. Germline V gives CDR1 SGHRS, CDR2 YFSETQ. The CDR3 sequence is 14 residues long. V was cut by 0 bases and J by 3 bases, with 9 bases left in between. CDR3: CASSLEPGDTEAFF. The CDR3 DNA reads TGCGCCAGCAGCTTGGAACCCGGGGACACTGAAGCTTTCTTT.

The chain is built from TRBV11-2 and TRBJ1-3; D gene ambiguous. Germline values: CDR1 SGHAT, CDR2 FQNNGV. The CDR3 has 15 amino acids. V gave up 2 bases and J gave up 0 bases, with 8 bases separating them. CDR3 sequence (DNA): TGTGCCAGCAGCTTACAGCCGTACTCTGGAAACACCATATATTTT. Translated, it gives CASSLQPYSGNTIYF.

The genes are TRBV5-1 and TRBJ2-5; D might be TRBD2 (5 bases). The CDR3 consists of 13 residues. Trimming removed 6 bases from V and 7 bases from J, with 16 bases in between. Germline lookup yields CDR1 SGHRS and CDR2 YFSETQ. Written as DNA, the CDR3 is TGCGCCAGCAATAATGGACCAGAGGGGACCCAGTACTTC. It codes for CASNNGPEGTQYF.

The chain recombines TRBV6-5 with TRBJ1-1; 11 bases align to TRBD1. The germline gives CDR1 MNHEY, CDR2 SVGAGI. This CDR3 comprises 15 residues. V lost 6 bases to trimming and J lost 6 bases; unmatched junction nucleotides: 9. Written as DNA, the CDR3 is TGTGCCAGCAGGGGCGGACAGGGGGCTAAGTCTGAAGCTTTCTTT. This gives the protein CASRGGQGAKSEAFF.

This clonotype was detected many times. The chain carries TRBV3-1 and TRBJ2-3, with TRBD1 identical over 7 bases. The V gene's germline CDR1 is LGHDT and CDR2 YNNKEL (reference sequence). The CDR3 is made up of 13 amino acids. J gave up 0 bases and V 10 bases, and 4 bases lay outside the gene matches. CDR3 in amino acids: CATRQGSTDTQYF. The CDR3 DNA reads as TGTGCCACGCGACAGGGAAGCACAGATACGCAGTATTTT.

This clonotype has a handful of counts. CDR3 DNA sequence: TGTGCCACCAGTGATACGAACAGTGGGGCCTACGAGCAGTACTTC. This encodes CATSDTNSGAYEQYF. V gene TRBV24-1 combines with J gene TRBJ2-7; D is uncertain. Deletions cut 3 bases from V and 2 bases from J, with 13 bases between. Germline-derived CDR1 and CDR2 are KGHDR and SFDVKD. This CDR3 has 15 amino acids.

This sequence joins TRBV27 and TRBJ1-5; D not certain. CDR3 size: 13 residues. Germline CDR1 and CDR2: MNHEY and SMNVEV (reference sequence). The V end lost 5 bases, the J end lost 1 base, and 6 bases lay between the germline ends. The CDR3: CASSGGSNQPQHF. CDR3 bases: TGTGCCAGCAGTGGAGGGAGCAATCAGCCCCAGCATTTT.

This clonotype has just a few counts. The rearrangement links TRBV18 to TRBJ1-1; no firm D call. The V gene lost 3 bases and the J gene lost 6 bases, with 11 bases spanning the gap. The CDR3 extends over 13 amino acids. In germline, CDR1 is KGHSH, CDR2 LQKENI. CDR3 loop: CASSPQDGPEAFF. In DNA, the CDR3 is TGTGCCAGCTCACCCCAGGACGGCCCTGAAGCTTTCTTT.

This sequence joins TRBV2 and TRBJ1-2, with D perhaps matching TRBD1 (6 bases). The germline V gene has CDR1 SNHLY and CDR2 FYNNEI. The CDR3 extends over 12 amino acids. The V end lost 6 bases, the J end lost 4 bases, and 9 bases lay between the germline ends. CDR3 loop: CASRVTGYGYTF. The CDR3 DNA follows: TGTGCCAGCAGGGTGACAGGCTATGGCTACACCTTC. The full variable domain, in which reference TRBV2 and TRBJ1-2 provide the parts outside the CDR3, is EPEVTQTPSHQVTQMGQEVILRCVPISNHLYFYWYRQILGQKVEFLVSFYNNEISEKSEIFDDQFSVERPDGSNFTLKIRSTKLEDSAMYFCASRVTGYGYTFGSGTRLTVV.

This clonotype was observed a few times. The J gene is TRBJ1-2, the V gene TRBV20-1; D remains unclear. Germline values: CDR1 DFQATT, CDR2 SNEGSKA (reference sequence). The CDR3 is made up of 11 amino acids. V dropped 6 bases and J dropped 4 bases, with 9 bases sitting between them. The CDR3 here is CSARDVYGYTF. The CDR3 DNA reads as TGCAGTGCCCGAGACGTCTATGGCTACACCTTC.

V gene TRBV25-1 combines with J gene TRBJ1-1; 7 bases line up with TRBD1. Per the germline V gene, CDR1 is MGHDK and CDR2 is SYGVNS. The CDR3 length is 14 residues. V trimming: 2 bases; J trimming: 4 bases; junction bases outside the gene matches: 4. The CDR3 is CASSEEGAGTEAFF. DNA of the CDR3: TGTGCCAGCAGTGAAGAGGGGGCGGGCACTGAAGCTTTCTTT.

Ten or more counts support this clonotype. The rearrangement links TRBV5-1 to TRBJ2-2; 8 bases are shared with TRBD2. Germline V gene data show CDR1 as SGHRS and CDR2 as YFSETQ. Trimming at V came to 5 bases and at J to 0 bases, leaving 6 bases not matched to a gene. The CDR3 runs 16 residues. CDR3 in amino acids: CASSSPGLANTGELFF. In DNA, the CDR3 is TGCGCCAGCAGTAGTCCGGGACTAGCGAACACCGGGGAGCTGTTTTTT.

This clonotype has just a few counts. This chain links TRBV4-1 with TRBJ2-5, with 8 nucleotides matching TRBD1. CDR3 length: 18 amino acids. V lost 0 bases and J lost 5; bases outside the gene matches: 14. Germline CDR1 is MGHRA and CDR2 is YSYEKL. The CDR3 region has the DNA TGCGCCAGCAGCCAAGACCCCGGAACAGGGGGAAATATGGAGACCCAGTACTTC. Amino acid sequence: CASSQDPGTGGNMETQYF.

In its sample, this clonotype was seen a few times. The V call is TRBV6-2 or TRBV6-3, the J call TRBJ2-6, with D tentatively TRBD1 (6 bases). CDR3 length: 19 amino acids. Germline-derived CDR1 and CDR2 are MNHEY and SVGEGT. Trimming cost V 7 bases and J 0 bases, with 22 bases left between them. CDR3 amino acids: CASIRGSLLGVSGANVLTF. For the CDR3, the DNA is TGTGCCAGCATCAGGGGCAGCCTTTTAGGAGTCTCTGGGGCCAACGTCCTGACTTTC.

J is TRBJ1-1 and V is TRBV5-8; no reliable D call. Trimming cost V 3 bases and J 8 bases, with 5 bases left between them. The CDR3 covers 10 residues. Germline lookup yields CDR1 SGHTS and CDR2 YDEGEE. The CDR3 bases are TGTGCCAGCAGCTGGCCCGAAGCTTTCTTT. Amino acids: CASSWPEAFF. The variable domain in full, completed from reference TRBV5-8 and TRBJ1-1, reads EAGVTQSPTHLIKTRGQQATLRCSPISGHTSVYWYQQALGLGLQFLLWYDEGEERNRGNFPPRFSGRQFPNYSSELNVNALELEDSALYLCASSWPEAFFGQGTRLTVV.

This clonotype was seen only a few times. This chain joins TRBV6-2 or TRBV6-3 and TRBJ2-1; 16 positions agree with TRBD2. Germline V CDR1 and CDR2: MNHEY, SVGEGT. J gave up 10 bases and V 2 bases, and 2 bases lay outside the gene matches. The CDR3 consists of 15 residues. The CDR3 reads CASSYGTSGRAEQFF. Written as DNA, the CDR3 is TGTGCCAGCAGTTACGGGACTAGCGGGAGGGCCGAGCAGTTCTTC.

In DNA, the CDR3 is TGTGCCAGCAGCCGTTATAACAGGGGGCGCAGAACTGAAGCTTTCTTT. As protein: CASSRYNRGRRTEAFF. This sequence joins TRBV21-1 and TRBJ1-1; the table's D call of TRBD1 was not tested on the DNA. TRBV21-1 is noted as a pseudogene. The length of the CDR3 is 16 residues.

This clonotype was seen many times. CDR3 DNA sequence: TGTGCCAGCAGCACACCCCTGGACAGGACGTCTAAAGTTTCCTACGAGCAGTACTTC. Amino acids: CASSTPLDRTSKVSYEQYF. This chain uses TRBV6-2 or TRBV6-3 with TRBJ2-7; TRBD1 matches at 7 bases. CDR3 size: 19 residues. Germline assignment: CDR1 MNHEY and CDR2 SVGEGT. V was pared by 6 bases and J by 1 base, with 21 bases of the junction left unmatched.

This rearrangement joins TRBV30 to TRBJ2-5; D is uncertain. The CDR3 spans 12 residues. Trimming cost V 2 bases and J 6 bases, with 10 bases left between them. Germline V gene lookup returns CDR1 GTSNPN and CDR2 SVGIG (reference sequence). The CDR3 coding sequence is TGTGCCTGGAGTCTGCGCTACAAGACCCAGTACTTC. Translating it yields CAWSLRYKTQYF.

This clonotype was seen ten or more times. The J gene is TRBJ1-5, the V gene TRBV2; 8 bases match TRBD1. V lost 6 bases to trimming and J lost 5 bases; unmatched junction nucleotides: 6. There are 14 residues in the CDR3. CDR1 SNHLY and CDR2 FYNNEI come from the germline V gene. As DNA, the CDR3 is TGTGCCAGCAGCCTCGGACAGGGATATCAGCCCCAGCATTTT. Protein sequence: CASSLGQGYQPQHF. The variable domain in full, with the rest retrieved from reference TRBV2 and TRBJ1-5, is EPEVTQTPSHQVTQMGQEVILRCVPISNHLYFYWYRQILGQKVEFLVSFYNNEISEKSEIFDDQFSVERPDGSNFTLKIRSTKLEDSAMYFCASSLGQGYQPQHFGDGTRLSIL.